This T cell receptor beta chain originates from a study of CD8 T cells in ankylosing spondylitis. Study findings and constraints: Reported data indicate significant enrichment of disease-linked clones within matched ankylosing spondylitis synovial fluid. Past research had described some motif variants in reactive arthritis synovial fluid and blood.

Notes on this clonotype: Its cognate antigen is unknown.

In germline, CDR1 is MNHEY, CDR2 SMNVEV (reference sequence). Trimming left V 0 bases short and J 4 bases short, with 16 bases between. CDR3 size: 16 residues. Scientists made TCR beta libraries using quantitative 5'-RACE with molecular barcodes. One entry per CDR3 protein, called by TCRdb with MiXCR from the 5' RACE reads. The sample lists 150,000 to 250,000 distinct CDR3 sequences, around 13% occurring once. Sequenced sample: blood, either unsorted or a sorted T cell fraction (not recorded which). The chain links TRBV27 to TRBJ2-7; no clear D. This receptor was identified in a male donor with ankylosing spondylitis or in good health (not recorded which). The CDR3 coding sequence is TGTGCCAGCAGTTTATCGATAATCGCCAACGCGTACGAGCAGTACTTC. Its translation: CASSLSIIANAYEQYF.